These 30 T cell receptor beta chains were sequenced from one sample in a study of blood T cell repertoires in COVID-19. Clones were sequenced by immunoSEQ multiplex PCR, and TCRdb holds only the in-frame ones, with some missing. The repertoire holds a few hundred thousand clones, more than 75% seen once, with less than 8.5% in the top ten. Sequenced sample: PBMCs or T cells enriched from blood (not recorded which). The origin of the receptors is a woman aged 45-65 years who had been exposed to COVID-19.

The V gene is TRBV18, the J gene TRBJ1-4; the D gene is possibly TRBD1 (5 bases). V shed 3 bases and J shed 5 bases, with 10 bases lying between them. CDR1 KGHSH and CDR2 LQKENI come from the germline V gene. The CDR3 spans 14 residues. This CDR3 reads CASSPRQTNEKLFF. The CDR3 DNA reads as TGTGCCAGCTCACCCCGACAGACCAATGAAAAACTGTTTTTT.

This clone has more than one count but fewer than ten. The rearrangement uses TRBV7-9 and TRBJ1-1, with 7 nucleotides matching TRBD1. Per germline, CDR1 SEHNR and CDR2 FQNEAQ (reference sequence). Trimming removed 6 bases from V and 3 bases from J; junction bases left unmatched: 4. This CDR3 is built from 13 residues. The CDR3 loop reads CASRVRGDTEAFF. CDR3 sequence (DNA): TGTGCCAGCAGGGTCAGGGGGGACACTGAAGCTTTCTTT.

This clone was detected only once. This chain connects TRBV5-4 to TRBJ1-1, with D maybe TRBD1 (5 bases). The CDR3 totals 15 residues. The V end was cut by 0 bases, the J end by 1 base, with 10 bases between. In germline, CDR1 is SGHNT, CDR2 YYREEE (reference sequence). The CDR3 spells CASSLDLTANTEAFF. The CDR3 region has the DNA TGTGCCAGCAGCTTGGATCTGACAGCGAACACTGAAGCTTTCTTT.

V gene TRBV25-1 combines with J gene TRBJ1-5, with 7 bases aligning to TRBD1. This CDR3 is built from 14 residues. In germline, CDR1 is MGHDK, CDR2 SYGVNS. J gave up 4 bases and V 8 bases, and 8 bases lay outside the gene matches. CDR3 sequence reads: CASGGTGANQPQHF. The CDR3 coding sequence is TGTGCCAGCGGTGGAACAGGGGCAAATCAGCCCCAGCATTTT.

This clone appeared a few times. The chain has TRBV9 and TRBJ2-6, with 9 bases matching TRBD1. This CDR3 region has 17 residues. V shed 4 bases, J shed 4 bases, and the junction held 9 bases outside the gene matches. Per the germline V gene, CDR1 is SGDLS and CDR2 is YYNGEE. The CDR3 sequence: CASSRRTGGAGANVLTF. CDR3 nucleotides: TGTGCCAGCAGCCGTAGAACAGGGGGCGCCGGGGCCAACGTCCTGACTTTC.

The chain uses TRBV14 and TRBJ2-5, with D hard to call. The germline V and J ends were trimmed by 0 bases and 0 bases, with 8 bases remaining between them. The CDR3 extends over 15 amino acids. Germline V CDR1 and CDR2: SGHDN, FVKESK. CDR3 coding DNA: TGTGCCAGCAGCCAAGAGGCCGTTTACCAAGAGACCCAGTACTTC. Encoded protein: CASSQEAVYQETQYF.

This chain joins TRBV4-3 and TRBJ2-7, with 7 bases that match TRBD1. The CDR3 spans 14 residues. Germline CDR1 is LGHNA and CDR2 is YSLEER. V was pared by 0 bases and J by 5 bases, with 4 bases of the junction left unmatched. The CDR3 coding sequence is TGCGCCAGCAGCCAAGACAGGGGGTTCAACGAGCAGTACTTC. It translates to CASSQDRGFNEQYF.

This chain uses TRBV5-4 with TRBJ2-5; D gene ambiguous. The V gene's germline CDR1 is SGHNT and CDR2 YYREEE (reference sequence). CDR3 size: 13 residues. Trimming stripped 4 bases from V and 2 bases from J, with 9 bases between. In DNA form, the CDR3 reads TGTGCCAGCAGCCTGAGGCAGCAAGAGACCCAGTACTTC. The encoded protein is CASSLRQQETQYF.

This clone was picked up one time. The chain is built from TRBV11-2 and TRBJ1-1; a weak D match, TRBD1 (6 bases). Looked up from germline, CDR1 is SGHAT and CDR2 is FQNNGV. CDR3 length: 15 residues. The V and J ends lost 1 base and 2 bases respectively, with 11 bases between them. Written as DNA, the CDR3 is TGTGCCAGCAGCTTAGGGGAAGGGGGAAACACTGAAGCTTTCTTT. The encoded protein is CASSLGEGGNTEAFF.

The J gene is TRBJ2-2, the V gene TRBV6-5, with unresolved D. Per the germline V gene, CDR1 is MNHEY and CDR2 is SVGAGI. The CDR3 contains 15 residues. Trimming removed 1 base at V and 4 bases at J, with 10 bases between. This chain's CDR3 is CASSYLGSSTGELFF. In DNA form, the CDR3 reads TGTGCCAGCAGTTACTTGGGCAGCTCCACCGGGGAGCTGTTTTTT.

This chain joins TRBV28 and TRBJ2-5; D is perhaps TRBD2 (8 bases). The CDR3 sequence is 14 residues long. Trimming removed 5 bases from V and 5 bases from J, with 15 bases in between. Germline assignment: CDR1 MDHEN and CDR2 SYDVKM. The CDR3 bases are TGTGCCAGCAGTGGTCCGGGAGGGGGCGAGACCCAGTACTTC. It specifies CASSGPGGGETQYF.

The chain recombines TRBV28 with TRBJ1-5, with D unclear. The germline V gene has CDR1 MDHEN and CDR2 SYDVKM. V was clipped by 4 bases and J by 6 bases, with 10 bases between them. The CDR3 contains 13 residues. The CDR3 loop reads CASSSTPFQPQHF. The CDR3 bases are TGTGCCAGCAGTTCCACACCATTTCAGCCCCAGCATTTT.

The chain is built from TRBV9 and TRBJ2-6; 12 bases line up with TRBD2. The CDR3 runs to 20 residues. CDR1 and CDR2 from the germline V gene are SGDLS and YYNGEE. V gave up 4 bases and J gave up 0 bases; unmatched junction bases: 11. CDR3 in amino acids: CASSLHSPSGGVSGANVLTF. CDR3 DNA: TGTGCCAGCAGCCTACACAGCCCTAGCGGGGGGGTCTCTGGGGCCAACGTCCTGACTTTC.

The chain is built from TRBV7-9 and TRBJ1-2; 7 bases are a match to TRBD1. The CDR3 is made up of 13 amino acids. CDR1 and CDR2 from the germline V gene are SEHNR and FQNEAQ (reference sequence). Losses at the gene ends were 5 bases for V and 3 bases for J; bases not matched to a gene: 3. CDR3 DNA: TGTGCCAGCAGCGCCACAGGGGACTATGGCTACACCTTC. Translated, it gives CASSATGDYGYTF.

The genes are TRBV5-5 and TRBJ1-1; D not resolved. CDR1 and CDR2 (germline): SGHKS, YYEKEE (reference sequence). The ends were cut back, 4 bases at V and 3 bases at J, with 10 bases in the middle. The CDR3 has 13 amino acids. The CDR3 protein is CASSQDWDTEAFF. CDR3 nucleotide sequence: TGTGCCAGCAGCCAGGATTGGGACACTGAAGCTTTCTTT.

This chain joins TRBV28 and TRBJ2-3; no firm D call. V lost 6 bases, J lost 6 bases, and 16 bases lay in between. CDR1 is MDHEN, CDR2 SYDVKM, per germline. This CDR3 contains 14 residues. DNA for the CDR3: TGTGCCAGCAGAGCATTCGGCCCGCGGGATACGCAGTATTTT. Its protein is CASRAFGPRDTQYF. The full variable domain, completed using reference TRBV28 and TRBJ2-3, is DVKVTQSSRYLVKRTGEKVFLECVQDMDHENMFWYRQDPGLGLRLIYFSYDVKMKEKGDIPEGYSVSREKKERFSLILESASTNQTSMYLCASRAFGPRDTQYFGPGTRLTVL.

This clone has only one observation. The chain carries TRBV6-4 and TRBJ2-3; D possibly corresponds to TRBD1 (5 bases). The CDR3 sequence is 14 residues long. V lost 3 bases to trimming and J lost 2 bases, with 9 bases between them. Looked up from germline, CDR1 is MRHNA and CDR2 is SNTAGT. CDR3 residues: CASSEGDSTDTQYF. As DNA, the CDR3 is TGTGCCAGCAGTGAAGGGGATTCCACAGATACGCAGTATTTT.

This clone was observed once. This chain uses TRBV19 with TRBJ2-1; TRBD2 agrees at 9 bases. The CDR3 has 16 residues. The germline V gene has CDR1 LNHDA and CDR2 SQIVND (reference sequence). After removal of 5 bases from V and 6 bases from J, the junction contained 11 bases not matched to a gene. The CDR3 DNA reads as TGTGCCAGTAGTCGGCTAGCGGGGTCCCTCCCCAATGAGCAGTTCTTC. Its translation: CASSRLAGSLPNEQFF.

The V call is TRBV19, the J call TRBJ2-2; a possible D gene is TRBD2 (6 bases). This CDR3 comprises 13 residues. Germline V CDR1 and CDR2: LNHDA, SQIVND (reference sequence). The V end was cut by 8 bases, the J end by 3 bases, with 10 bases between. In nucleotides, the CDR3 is TGTGCCAGTGACCGGGGGTACACCGGGGAGCTGTTTTTT. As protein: CASDRGYTGELFF.

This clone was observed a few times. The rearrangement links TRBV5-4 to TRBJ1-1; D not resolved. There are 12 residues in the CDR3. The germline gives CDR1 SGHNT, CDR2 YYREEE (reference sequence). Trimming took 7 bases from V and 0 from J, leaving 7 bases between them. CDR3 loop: CASRSMNTEAFF. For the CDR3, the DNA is TGTGCCAGCCGATCTATGAACACTGAAGCTTTCTTT.

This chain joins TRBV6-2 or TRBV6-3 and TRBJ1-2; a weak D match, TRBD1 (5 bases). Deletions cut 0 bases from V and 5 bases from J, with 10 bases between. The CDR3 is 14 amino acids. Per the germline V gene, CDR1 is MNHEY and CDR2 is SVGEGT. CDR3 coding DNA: TGTGCCAGCAGTTACTCGACAGAAGTATATGGCTACACCTTC. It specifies CASSYSTEVYGYTF.

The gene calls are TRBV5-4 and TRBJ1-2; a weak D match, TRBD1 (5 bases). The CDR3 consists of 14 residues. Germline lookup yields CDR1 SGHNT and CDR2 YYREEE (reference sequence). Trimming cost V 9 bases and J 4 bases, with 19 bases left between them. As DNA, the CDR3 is TGTGCCACCCAGCTTAACAGACAGATCTATGGCTACACCTTC. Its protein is CATQLNRQIYGYTF.

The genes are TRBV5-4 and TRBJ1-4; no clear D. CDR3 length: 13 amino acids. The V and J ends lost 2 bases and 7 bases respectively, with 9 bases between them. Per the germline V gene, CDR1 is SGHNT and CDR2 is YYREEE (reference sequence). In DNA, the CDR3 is TGTGCCAGCAGCTTTGGCAGTTCTGAAAAACTGTTTTTT. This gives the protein CASSFGSSEKLFF.

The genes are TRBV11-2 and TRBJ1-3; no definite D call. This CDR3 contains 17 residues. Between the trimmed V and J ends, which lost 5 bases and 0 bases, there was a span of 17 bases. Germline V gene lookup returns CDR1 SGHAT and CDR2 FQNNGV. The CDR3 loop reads CASSPTTTTPSGNTIYF. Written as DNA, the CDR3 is TGTGCCAGCAGCCCTACGACAACGACCCCCTCTGGAAACACCATATATTTT. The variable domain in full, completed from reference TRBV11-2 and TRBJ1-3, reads EAGVAQSPRYKIIEKRQSVAFWCNPISGHATLYWYQQILGQGPKLLIQFQNNGVVDDSQLPKDRFSAERLKGVDSTLKIQPAKLEDSAVYLCASSPTTTTPSGNTIYFGEGSWLTVV.

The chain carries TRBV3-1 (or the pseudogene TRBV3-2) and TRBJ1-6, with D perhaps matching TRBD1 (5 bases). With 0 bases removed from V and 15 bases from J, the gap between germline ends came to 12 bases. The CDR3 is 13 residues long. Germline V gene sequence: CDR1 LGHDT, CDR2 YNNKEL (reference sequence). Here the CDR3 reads CASSQDDRGGLHF. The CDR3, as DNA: TGTGCCAGCAGCCAAGACGACCGGGGGGGCCTCCACTTT.

CDR3 sequence (DNA): TGTGCCAGCAGCCAAAACGGGGTCGGTGAAGCTTTCTTT. Its protein is CASSQNGVGEAFF. The chain joins TRBV3-1 (or the pseudogene TRBV3-2) to TRBJ1-1; unclear D gene. Germline V lookup: CDR1 LGHDT, CDR2 YNNKEL (reference sequence). There are 13 residues in the CDR3. With 2 bases removed from V and 7 bases from J, the gap between germline ends came to 11 bases.

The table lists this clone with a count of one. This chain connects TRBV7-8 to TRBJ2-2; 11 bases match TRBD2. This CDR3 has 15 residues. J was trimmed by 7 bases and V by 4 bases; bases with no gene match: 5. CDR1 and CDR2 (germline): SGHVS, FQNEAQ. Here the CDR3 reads CASSYSGGAGGELFF. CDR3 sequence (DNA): TGTGCCAGCAGCTATAGCGGGGGGGCTGGCGGGGAGCTGTTTTTT.

The CDR3 nucleotides are TGTGCCAGCAGTTGGCCACCTCCAGGGGGGGCCAAAAACATTCAGTACTTC. Amino acids: CASSWPPPGGAKNIQYF. The V and J genes are TRBV6-7 and TRBJ2-4; D may be TRBD1 (7 bases). TRBV6-7 is an open reading frame, and its role is uncertain. CDR3 length: 17 residues. V dropped 4 bases and J dropped 1 base, with 17 bases sitting between them.

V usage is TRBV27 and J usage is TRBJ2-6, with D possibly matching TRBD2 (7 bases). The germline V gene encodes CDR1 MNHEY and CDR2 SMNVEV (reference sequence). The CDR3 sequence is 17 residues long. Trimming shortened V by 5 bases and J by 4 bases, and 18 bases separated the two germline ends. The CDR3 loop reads CASSPRGARQGANVLTF. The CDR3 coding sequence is TGTGCCAGCAGTCCCCGGGGGGCTAGGCAGGGGGCCAACGTCCTGACTTTC.

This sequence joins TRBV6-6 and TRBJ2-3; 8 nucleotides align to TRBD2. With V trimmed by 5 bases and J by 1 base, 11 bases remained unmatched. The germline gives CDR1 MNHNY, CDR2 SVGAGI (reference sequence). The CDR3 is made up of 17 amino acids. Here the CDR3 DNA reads TGTGCCAGCAGTCAGCGCCGGGCACTAGCGGGCACAGATACGCAGTATTTT. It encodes CASSQRRALAGTDTQYF.